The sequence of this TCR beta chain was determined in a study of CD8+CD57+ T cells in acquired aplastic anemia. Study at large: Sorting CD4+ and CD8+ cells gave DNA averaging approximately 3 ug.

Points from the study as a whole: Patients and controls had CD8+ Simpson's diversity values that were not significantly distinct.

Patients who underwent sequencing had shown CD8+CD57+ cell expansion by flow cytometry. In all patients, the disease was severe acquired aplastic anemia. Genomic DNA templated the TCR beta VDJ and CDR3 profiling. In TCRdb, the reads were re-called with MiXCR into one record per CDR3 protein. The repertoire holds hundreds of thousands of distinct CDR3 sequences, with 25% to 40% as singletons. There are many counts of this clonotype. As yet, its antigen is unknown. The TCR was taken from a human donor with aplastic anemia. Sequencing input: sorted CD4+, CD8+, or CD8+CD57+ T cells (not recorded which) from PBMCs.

In DNA, the CDR3 is TGTGCCACCAGCGGAGCGGGAGAGACAGATACGCAGTATTTT. Translated: CATSGAGETDTQYF. The chain couples TRBV15 to TRBJ2-3, with 8 positions matching TRBD2. The CDR3 loop spans 14 amino acids. CDR1 is LNHNV and CDR2 is YYDKDF in the germline V gene (reference sequence). J gave up 3 bases and V 5 bases, and 4 bases lay outside the gene matches.